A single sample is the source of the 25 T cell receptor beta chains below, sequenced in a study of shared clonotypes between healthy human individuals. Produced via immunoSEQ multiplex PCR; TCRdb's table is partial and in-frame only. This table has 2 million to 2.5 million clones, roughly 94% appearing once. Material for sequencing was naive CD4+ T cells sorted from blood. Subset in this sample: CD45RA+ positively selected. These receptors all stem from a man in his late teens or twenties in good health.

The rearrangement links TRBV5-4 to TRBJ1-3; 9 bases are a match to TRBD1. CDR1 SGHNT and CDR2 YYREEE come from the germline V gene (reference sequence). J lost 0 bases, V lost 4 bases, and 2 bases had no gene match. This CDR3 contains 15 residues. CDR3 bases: TGTGCCAGCAGCCAGGACAGGGGCTCTGGAAACACCATATATTTT. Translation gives CASSQDRGSGNTIYF.

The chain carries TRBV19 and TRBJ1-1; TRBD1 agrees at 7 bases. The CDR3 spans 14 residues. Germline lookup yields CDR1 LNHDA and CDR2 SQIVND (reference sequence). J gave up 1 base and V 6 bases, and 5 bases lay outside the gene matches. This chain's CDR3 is CASRVGTANTEAFF. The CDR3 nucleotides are TGTGCCAGTAGGGTCGGGACAGCGAACACTGAAGCTTTCTTT.

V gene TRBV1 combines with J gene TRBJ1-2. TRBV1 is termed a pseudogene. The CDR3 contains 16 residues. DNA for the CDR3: TGCACCAGCAGCCAAGTACACGGGCGATCGGTCTATGGCTACACCTTC. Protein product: CTSSQVHGRSVYGYTF.

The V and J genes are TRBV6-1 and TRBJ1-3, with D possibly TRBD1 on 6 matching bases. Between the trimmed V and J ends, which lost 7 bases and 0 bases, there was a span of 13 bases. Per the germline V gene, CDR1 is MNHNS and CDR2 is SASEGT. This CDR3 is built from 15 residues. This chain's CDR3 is CASTTDSRSGNTIYF. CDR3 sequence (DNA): TGTGCCAGCACCACGGACAGCCGCTCTGGAAACACCATATATTTT.

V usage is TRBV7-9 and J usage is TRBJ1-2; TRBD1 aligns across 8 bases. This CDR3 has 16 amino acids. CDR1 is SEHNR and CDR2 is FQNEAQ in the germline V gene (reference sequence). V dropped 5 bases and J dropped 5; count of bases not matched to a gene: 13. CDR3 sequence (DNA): TGTGCCAGCAGCCCGGCCGGGACAGGAGTAGGATATGGCTACACCTTC. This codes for CASSPAGTGVGYGYTF.

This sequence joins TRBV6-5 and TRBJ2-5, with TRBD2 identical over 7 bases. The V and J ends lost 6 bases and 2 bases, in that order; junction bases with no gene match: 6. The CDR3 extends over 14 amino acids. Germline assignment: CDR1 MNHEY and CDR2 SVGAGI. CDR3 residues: CASRTPGGQETQYF. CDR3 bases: TGTGCCAGCAGGACCCCGGGGGGACAAGAGACCCAGTACTTC.

CDR3 sequence: CSVEGSGQADTQYF. The CDR3 nucleotides read TGCAGCGTTGAAGGGTCAGGGCAGGCAGATACGCAGTATTTT. The chain carries TRBV29-1 and TRBJ2-3; D possibly corresponds to TRBD1 (5 bases). The CDR3 sequence is 14 residues long. Per the germline V gene, CDR1 is SQVTM and CDR2 is ANQGSEA. V lost 1 base to trimming and J lost 4 bases, with 12 bases between them.

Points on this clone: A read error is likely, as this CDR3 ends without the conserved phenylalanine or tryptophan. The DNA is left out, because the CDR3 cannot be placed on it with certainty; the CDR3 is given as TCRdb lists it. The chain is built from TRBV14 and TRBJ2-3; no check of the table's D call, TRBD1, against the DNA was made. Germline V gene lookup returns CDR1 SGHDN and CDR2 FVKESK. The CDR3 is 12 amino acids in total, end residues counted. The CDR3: CASSQRTGGPLG.

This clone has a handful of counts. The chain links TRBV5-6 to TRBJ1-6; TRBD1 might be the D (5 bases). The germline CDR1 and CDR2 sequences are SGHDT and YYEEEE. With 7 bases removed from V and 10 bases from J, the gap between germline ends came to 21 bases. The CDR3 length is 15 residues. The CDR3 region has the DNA TGTGCCAGCGGCGACGCGGGGCAGGACGTCTCACCCCTCCACTTT. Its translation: CASGDAGQDVSPLHF.

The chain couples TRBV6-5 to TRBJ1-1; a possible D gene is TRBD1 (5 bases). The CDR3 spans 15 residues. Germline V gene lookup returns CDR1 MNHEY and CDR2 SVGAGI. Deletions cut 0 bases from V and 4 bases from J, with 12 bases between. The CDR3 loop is CASSYSSRAGTEAFF. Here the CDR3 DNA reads TGTGCCAGCAGTTACTCGTCCAGGGCGGGCACTGAAGCTTTCTTT.

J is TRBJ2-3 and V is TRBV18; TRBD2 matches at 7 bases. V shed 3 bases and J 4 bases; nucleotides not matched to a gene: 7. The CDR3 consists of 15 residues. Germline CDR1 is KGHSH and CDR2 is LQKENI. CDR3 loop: CASSPPGLPPDTQYF. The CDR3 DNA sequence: TGTGCCAGCTCACCCCCGGGACTACCGCCAGATACGCAGTATTTT.

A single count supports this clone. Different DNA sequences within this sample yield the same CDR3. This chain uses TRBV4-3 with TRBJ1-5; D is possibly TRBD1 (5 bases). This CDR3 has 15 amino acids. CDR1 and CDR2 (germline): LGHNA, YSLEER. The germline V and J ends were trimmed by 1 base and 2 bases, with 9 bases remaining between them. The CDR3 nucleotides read TGCGCCAGCAGCCAAGGCACGGGGGGCAATCAGCCCCAGCATTTT. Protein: CASSQGTGGNQPQHF.

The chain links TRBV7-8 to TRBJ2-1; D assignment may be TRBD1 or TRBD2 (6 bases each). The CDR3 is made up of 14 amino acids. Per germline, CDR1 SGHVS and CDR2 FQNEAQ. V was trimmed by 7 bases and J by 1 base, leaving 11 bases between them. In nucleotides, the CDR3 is TGTGCCAGCAACCGCGGGACATCCTACAATGAGCAGTTCTTC. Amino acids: CASNRGTSYNEQFF.

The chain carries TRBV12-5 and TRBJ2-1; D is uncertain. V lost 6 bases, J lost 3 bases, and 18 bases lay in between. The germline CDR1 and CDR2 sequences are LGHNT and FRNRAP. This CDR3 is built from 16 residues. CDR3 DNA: TGTGCTAGTGGCCCCATTTGGGGATCCGGCTACAATGAGCAGTTCTTC. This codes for CASGPIWGSGYNEQFF.

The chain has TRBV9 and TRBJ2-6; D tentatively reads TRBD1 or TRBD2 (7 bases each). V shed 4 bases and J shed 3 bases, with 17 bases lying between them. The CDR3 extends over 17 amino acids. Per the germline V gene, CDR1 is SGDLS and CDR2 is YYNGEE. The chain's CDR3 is CASSPSGTVGGANVLTF. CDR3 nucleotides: TGTGCCAGCAGCCCCAGCGGGACAGTCGGTGGGGCCAACGTCCTGACTTTC.

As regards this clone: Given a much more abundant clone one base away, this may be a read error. CDR3 sequence reads: CAHGDNYGQYF. CDR3 bases: TGTGCCCACGGGGACAACTACGGGCAGTACTTC. The genes are TRBV30 and TRBJ2-7; a possible D gene is TRBD1 (6 bases). CDR3 size: 11 residues. The germline V gene has CDR1 GTSNPN and CDR2 SVGIG (reference sequence).

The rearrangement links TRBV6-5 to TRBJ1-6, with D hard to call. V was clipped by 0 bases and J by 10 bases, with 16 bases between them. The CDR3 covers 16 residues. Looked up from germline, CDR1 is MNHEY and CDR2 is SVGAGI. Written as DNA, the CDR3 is TGTGCCAGCAGTTACTCGACTTTCGTGGGTGGGTCACCCCTCCACTTT. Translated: CASSYSTFVGGSPLHF.

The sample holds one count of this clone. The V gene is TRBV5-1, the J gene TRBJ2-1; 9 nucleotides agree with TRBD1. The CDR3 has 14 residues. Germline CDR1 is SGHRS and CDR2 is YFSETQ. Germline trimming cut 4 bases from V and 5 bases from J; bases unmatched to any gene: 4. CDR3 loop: CASSPDRGNNEQFF. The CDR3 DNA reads TGCGCCAGCAGCCCGGACAGGGGAAACAATGAGCAGTTCTTC.

CDR3 sequence: CASSGPGSSYEQYF. CDR3 DNA sequence: TGTGCCAGTAGTGGCCCGGGTAGCTCCTACGAGCAGTACTTC. The rearrangement links TRBV19 to TRBJ2-7; D is ambiguous. CDR1 is LNHDA, CDR2 SQIVND, per germline (reference sequence). Trimming shortened V by 5 bases and J by 0 bases, and 11 bases separated the two germline ends. This CDR3 has 14 amino acids.

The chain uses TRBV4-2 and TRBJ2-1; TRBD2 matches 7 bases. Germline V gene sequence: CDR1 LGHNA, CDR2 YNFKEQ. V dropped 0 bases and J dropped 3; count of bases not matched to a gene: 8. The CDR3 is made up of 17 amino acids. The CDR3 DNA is TGTGCCAGCAGCCAAGATGGGGTGGGACTATACTACAATGAGCAGTTCTTC. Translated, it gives CASSQDGVGLYYNEQFF.

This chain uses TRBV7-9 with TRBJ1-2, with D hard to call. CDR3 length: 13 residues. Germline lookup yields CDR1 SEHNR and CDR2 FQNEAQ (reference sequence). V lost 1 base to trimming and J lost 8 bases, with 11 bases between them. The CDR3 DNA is TGTGCCAGCAGCTTAGGCACGGCCGGAGGCTACACCTTC. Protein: CASSLGTAGGYTF.

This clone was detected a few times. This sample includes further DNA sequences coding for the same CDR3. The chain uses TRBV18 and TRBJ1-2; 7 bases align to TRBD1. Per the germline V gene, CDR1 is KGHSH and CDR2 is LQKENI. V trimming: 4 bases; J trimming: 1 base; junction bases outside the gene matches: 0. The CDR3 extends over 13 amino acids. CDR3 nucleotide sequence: TGTGCCAGCTCACGGGACAGTAACTATGGCTACACCTTC. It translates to CASSRDSNYGYTF. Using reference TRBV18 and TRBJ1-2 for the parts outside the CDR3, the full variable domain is NAGVMQNPRHLVRRRGQEARLRCSPMKGHSHVYWYRQLPEEGLKFMVYLQKENIIDESGMPKERFSAEFPKEGPSILRIQQVVRGDSAAYFCASSRDSNYGYTFGSGTRLTVV.

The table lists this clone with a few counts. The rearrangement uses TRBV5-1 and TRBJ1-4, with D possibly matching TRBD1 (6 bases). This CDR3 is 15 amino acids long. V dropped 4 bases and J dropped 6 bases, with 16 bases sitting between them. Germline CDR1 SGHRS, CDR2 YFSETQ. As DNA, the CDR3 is TGCGCCAGCAGCCAGACGGCAGGGGTATATGAAAAACTGTTTTTT. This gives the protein CASSQTAGVYEKLFF.

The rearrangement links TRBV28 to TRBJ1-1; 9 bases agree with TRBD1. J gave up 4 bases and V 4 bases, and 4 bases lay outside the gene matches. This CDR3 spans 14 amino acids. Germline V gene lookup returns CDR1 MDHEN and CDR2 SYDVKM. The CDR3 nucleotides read TGTGCCAGCAGTTCGTACAGGGGGCCCACTGAAGCTTTCTTT. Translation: CASSSYRGPTEAFF.

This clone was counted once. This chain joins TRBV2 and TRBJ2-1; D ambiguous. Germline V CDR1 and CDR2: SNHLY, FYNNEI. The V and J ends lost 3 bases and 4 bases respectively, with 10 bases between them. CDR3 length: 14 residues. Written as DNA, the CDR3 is TGTGCCAGCAGTGAGAGCCAGCTTTACAATGAGCAGTTCTTC. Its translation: CASSESQLYNEQFF.